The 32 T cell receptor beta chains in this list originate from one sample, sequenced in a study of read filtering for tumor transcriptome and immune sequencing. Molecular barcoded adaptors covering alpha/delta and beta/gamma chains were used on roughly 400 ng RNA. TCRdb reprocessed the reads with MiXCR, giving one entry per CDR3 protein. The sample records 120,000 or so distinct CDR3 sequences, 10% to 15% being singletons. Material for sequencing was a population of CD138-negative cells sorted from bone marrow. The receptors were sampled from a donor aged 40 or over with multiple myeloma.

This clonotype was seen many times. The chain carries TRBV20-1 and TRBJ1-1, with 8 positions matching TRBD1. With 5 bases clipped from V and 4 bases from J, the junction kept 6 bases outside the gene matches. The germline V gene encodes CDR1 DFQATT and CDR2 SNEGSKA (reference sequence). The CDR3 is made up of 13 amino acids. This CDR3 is CSAAGQAGTEAFF. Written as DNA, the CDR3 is TGCAGTGCTGCGGGACAGGCCGGCACTGAAGCTTTCTTT.

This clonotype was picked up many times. CDR3 nucleotide sequence: TGTGCCAGCATACGGACTAGCGGGGGTGACGGGGAGCTGTTTTTT. Protein: CASIRTSGGDGELFF. The chain carries TRBV6-1 and TRBJ2-2; TRBD2 matches at 13 bases. V dropped 7 bases and J dropped 7; count of bases not matched to a gene: 6. The CDR3 length is 15 residues. Per the germline V gene, CDR1 is MNHNS and CDR2 is SASEGT.

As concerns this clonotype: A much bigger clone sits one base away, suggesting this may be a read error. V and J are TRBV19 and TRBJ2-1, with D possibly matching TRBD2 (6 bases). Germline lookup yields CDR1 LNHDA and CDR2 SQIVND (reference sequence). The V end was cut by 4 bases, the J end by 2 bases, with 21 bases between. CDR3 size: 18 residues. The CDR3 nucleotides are TGTGCCAGTAGTAACCGGACTGGCGGGGTAGTAACCTACAATGAGCAGTTCTTC. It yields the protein CASSNRTGGVVTYNEQFF.

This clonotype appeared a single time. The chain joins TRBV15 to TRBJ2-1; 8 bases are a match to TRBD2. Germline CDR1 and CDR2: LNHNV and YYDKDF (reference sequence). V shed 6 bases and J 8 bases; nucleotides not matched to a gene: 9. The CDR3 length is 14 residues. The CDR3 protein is CATSPGGRVDEQFF. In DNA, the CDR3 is TGTGCCACCAGTCCGGGGGGGCGTGTGGATGAGCAGTTCTTC.

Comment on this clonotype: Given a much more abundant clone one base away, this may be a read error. CDR3 nucleotides: TGCGCCAGCAGCCAAGGGGTCCCCGGGACAGGGCAAGAGACCCAGCACTTC. Translating it yields CASSQGVPGTGQETQHF. The V gene is TRBV4-1, the J gene TRBJ2-5; 9 bases are shared with TRBD1. In germline, CDR1 is MGHRA, CDR2 YSYEKL. CDR3 length: 17 residues.

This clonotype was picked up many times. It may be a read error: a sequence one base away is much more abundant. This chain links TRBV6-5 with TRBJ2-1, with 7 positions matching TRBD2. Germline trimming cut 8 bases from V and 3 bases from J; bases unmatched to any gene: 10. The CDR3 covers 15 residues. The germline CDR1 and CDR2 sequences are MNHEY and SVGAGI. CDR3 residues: CASGDAGTNYNEQFF. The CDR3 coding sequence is TGTGCCAGCGGTGACGCCGGGACTAACTACAATGAGCAGTTCTTC.

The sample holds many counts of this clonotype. The CDR3 loop reads CASRNLGGTTEAFF. The CDR3, as DNA: TGTGCCAGCAGGAACCTAGGGGGGACCACTGAAGCTTTCTTT. The chain recombines TRBV19 with TRBJ1-1; maybe TRBD1 (6 bases). This CDR3 has 14 amino acids. CDR1 and CDR2 (germline): LNHDA, SQIVND (reference sequence). V was clipped by 9 bases and J by 4 bases, with 18 bases between them.

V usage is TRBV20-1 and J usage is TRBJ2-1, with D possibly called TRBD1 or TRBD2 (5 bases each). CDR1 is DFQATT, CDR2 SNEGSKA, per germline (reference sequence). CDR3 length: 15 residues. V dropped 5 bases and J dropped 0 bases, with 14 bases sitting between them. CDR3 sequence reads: CSALRDPSSYNEQFF. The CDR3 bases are TGCAGTGCTCTACGGGACCCGAGCTCCTACAATGAGCAGTTCTTC.

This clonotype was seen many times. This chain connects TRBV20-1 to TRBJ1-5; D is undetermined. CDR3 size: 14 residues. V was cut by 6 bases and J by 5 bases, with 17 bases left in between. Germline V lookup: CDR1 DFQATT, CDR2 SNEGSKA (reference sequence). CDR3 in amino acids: CSATRMAGDQPQHF. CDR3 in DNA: TGCAGTGCAACCCGGATGGCAGGCGATCAGCCCCAGCATTTT.

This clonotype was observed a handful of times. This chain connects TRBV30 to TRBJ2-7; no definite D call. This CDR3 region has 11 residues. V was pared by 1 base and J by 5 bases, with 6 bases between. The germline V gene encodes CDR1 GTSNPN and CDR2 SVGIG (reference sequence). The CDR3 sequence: CAWSGRNEQYF. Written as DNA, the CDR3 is TGTGCCTGGAGTGGTCGGAACGAGCAGTACTTC.

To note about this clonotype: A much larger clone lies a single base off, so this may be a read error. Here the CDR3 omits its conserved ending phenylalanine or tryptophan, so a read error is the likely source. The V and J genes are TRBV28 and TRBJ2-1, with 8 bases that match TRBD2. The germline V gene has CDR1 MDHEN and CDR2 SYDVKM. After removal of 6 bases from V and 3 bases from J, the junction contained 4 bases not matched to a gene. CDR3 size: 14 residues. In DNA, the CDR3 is TGTGCCAGCAGGTCCGGGGGGGTCTACAATGAGCAGTTCCTC. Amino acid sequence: CASRSGGVYNEQFL.

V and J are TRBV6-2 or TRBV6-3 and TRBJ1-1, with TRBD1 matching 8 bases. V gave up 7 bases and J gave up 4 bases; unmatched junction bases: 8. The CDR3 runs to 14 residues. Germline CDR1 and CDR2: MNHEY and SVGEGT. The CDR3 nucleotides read TGTGCCAGCACCCTATGGACAGGGAGCACTGAAGCTTTCTTT. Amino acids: CASTLWTGSTEAFF.

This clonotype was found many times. The DNA for the CDR3 is TGTGCCAGCCGACAAGGATTGGGTATAGGCAATCAGCCCCAGCATTTT. This encodes CASRQGLGIGNQPQHF. The chain joins TRBV6-5 to TRBJ1-5; D uncertain. The CDR3 runs to 16 residues. Deletions cut 8 bases from V and 2 bases from J, with 19 bases between. From germline, CDR1 is MNHEY and CDR2 SVGAGI.

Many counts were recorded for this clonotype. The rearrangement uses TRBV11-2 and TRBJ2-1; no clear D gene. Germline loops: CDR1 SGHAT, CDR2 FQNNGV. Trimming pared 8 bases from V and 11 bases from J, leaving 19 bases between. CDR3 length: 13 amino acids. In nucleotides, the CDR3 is TGTGCCAGCCACGCGTCACAGAACGAAAAGCAGTTCTTC. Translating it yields CASHASQNEKQFF.

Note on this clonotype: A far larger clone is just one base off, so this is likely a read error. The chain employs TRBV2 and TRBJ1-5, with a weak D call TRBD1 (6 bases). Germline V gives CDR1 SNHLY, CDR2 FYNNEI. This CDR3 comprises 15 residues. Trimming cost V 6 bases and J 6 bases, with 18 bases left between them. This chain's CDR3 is CASSFLQGETQPQHF. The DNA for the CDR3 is TGTGCCAGCAGCTTCTTACAGGGCGAGACTCAGCCCCAGCATTTT. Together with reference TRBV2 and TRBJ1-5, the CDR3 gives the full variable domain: EPEVTQTPSHQVTQMGQEVILRCVPISNHLYFYWYRQILGQKVEFLVSFYNNEISEKSEIFDDQFSVERPDGSNFTLKIRSTKLEDSAMYFCASSFLQGETQPQHFGDGTRLSIL.

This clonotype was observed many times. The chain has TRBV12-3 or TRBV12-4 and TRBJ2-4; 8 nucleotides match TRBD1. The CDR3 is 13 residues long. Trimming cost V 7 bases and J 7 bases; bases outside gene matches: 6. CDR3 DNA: TGTGCCAGCATCACTCAGGGGGCCAACATTCAGTACTTC. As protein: CASITQGANIQYF.

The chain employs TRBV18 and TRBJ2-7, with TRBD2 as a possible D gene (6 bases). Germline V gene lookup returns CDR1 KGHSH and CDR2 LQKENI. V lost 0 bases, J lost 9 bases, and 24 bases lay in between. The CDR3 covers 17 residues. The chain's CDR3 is CASSPPSLRGLPGVQYF. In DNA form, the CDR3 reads TGTGCCAGCTCACCACCCTCGTTGCGGGGACTTCCGGGGGTGCAGTACTTC.

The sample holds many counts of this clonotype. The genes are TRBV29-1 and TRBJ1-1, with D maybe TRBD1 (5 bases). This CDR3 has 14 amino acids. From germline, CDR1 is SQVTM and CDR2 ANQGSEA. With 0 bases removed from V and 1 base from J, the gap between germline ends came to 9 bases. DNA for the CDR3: TGCAGCGTTGAAGATAATACAGGGAACACTGAAGCTTTCTTT. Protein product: CSVEDNTGNTEAFF. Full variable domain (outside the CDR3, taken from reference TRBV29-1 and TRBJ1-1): SAVISQKPSRDICQRGTSLTIQCQVDSQVTMMFWYRQQPGQSLTLIATANQGSEATYESGFVIDKFPISRPNLTFSTLTVSNMSPEDSSIYLCSVEDNTGNTEAFFGQGTRLTVV.

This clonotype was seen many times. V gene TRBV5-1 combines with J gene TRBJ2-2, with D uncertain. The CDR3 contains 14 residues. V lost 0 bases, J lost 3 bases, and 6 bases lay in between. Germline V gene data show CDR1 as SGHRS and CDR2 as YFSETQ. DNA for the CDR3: TGCGCCAGCAGCTTGGTGGCGGACACCGGGGAGCTGTTTTTT. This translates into CASSLVADTGELFF.

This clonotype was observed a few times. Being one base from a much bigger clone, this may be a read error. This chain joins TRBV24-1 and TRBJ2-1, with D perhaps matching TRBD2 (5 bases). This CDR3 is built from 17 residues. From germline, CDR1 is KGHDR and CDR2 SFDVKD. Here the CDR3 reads CATSERTGMSSYNEQSF. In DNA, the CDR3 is TGTGCCACCAGTGAAAGGACCGGGATGAGCTCCTACAATGAGCAGTCCTTC.

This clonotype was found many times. The CDR3 here is CASSLSGAEETQYF. CDR3 bases: TGTGCCAGCAGCCTGAGCGGGGCCGAAGAGACCCAGTACTTC. The chain has TRBV4-2 and TRBJ2-5, with 7 positions matching TRBD2. Losses at the gene ends were 4 bases for V and 3 bases for J; bases not matched to a gene: 5. This CDR3 comprises 14 residues. Per germline, CDR1 LGHNA and CDR2 YNFKEQ.

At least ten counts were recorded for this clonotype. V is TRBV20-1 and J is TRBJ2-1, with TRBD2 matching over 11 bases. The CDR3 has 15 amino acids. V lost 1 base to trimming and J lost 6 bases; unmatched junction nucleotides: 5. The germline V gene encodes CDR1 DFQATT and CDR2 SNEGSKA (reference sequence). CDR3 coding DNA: TGCAGTGCTAGAGTCGGGACTAGCGGACTCAATGAGCAGTTCTTC. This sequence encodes CSARVGTSGLNEQFF.

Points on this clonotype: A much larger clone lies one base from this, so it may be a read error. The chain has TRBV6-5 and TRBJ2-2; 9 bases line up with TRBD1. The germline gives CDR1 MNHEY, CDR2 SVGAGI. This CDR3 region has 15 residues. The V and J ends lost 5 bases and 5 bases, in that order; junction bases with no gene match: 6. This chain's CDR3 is CASSGRDRATGELFF. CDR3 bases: TGTGCCAGCAGTGGCCGGGACAGGGCGACCGGGGAGCTGTTTTTT.

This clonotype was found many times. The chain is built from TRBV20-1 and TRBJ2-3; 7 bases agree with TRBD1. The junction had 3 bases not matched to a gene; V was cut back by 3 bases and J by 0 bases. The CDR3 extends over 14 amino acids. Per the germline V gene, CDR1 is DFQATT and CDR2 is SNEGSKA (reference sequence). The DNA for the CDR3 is TGCAGTGCTAGTAGGACAGGTAGCACAGATACGCAGTATTTT. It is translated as CSASRTGSTDTQYF.

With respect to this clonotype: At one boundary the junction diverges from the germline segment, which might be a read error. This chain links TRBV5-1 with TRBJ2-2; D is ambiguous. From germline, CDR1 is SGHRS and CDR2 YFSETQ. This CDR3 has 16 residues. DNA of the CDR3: TGCGCCGGCAGCTTGGTTTCCGGGCAGAACACCGGGGAGCTGTTTTTT. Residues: CAGSLVSGQNTGELFF.

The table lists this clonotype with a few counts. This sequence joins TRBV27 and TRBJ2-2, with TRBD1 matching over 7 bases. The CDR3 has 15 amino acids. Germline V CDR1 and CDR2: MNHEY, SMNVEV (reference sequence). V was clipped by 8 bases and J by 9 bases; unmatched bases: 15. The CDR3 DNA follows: TGTGCCAGCGGTCTCGCGACAGGGATAATGAGGGAGCTGTTTTTT. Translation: CASGLATGIMRELFF.

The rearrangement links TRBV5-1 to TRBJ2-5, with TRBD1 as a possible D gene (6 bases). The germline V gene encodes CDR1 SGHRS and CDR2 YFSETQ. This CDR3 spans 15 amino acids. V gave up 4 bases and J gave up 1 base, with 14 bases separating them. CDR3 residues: CASSVGTNIQETQYF. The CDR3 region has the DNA TGCGCCAGCAGCGTCGGGACAAACATCCAAGAGACCCAGTACTTC.

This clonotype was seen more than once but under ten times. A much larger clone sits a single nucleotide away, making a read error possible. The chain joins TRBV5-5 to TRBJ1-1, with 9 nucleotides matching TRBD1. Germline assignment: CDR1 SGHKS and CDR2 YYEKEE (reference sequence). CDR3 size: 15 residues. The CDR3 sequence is CASSLEQGAWTVAFF. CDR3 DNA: TGTGCCAGCAGCTTGGAACAGGGGGCTTGGACTGTAGCTTTCTTT.

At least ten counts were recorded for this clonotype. CDR3 nucleotides: TGTGCCAGCAGCTTACAGGGGGGAGATTACAATGAGCAGTTCTTC. It encodes CASSLQGGDYNEQFF. The rearrangement uses TRBV7-9 and TRBJ2-1; possible D gene TRBD1, 7 bases. Germline CDR1 and CDR2: SEHNR and FQNEAQ (reference sequence). Trimming shortened V by 2 bases and J by 4 bases, and 12 bases separated the two germline ends. The CDR3 covers 15 residues.

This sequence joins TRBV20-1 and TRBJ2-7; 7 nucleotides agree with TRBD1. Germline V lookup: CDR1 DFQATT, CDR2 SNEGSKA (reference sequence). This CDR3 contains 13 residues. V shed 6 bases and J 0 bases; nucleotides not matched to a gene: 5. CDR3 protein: CSAQTGNSYEQYF. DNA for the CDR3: TGCAGTGCCCAGACAGGGAACTCCTACGAGCAGTACTTC.

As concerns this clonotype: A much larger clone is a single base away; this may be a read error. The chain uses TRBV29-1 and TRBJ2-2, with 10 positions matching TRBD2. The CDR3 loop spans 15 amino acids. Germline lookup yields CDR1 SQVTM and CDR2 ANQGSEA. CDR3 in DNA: TGCAGCGTTGAGTTCAGCGGGAGGGATCCCGGGAAGCTGTTTTTT. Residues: CSVEFSGRDPGKLFF.

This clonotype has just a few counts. This chain's CDR3 is CASSLIPGGSDTQYF. CDR3 in DNA: TGTGCCAGCAGCTTAATCCCCGGCGGGTCAGATACGCAGTATTTT. The chain employs TRBV7-8 and TRBJ2-3; D is possibly TRBD2 (5 bases). The CDR3 runs 15 residues. Per germline, CDR1 SGHVS and CDR2 FQNEAQ. V lost 2 bases and J lost 4, with 13 bases in between.